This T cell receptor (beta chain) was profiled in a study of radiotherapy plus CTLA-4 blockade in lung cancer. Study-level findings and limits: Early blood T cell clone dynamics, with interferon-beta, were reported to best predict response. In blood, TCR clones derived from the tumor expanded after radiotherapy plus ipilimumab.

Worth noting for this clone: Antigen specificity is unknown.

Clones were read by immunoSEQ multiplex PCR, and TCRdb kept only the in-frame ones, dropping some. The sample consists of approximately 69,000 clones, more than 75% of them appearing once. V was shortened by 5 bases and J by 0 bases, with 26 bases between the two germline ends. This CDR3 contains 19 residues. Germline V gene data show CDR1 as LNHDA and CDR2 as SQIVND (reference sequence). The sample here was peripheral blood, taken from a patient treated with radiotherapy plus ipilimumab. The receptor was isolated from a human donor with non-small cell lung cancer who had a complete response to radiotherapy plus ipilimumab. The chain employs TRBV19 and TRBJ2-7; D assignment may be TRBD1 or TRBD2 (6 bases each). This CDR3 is CASSLSGDSTGSDSYEQYF. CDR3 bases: TGTGCCAGTAGTCTGTCAGGGGACTCGACCGGGTCTGACTCCTACGAGCAGTACTTC.